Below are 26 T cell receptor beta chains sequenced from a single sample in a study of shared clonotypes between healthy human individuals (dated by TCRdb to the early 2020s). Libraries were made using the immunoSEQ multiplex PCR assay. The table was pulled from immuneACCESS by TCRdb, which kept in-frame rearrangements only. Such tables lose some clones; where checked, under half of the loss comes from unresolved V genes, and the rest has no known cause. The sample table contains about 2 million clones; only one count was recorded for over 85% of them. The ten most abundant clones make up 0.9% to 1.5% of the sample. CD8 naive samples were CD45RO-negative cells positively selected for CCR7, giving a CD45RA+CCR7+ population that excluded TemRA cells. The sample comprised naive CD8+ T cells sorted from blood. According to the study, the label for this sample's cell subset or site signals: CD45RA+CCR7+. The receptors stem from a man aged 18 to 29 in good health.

Written as DNA, the CDR3 is TGTGCCAGCAGCCAAGGGTCTAGCGGGGGGCCCACCACCTACGAGCAGTACTTC. It specifies CASSQGSSGGPTTYEQYF. This chain connects TRBV4-2 to TRBJ2-7; 11 nucleotides align to TRBD2. CDR1 LGHNA and CDR2 YNFKEQ come from the germline V gene. The CDR3 is 18 residues long. V dropped 1 base and J dropped 2; count of bases not matched to a gene: 10.

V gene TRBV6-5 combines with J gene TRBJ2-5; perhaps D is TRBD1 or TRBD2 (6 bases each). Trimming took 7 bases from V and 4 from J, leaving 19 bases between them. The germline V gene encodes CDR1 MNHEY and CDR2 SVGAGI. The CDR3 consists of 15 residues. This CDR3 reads CASTNGREGGETQYF. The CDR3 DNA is TGTGCCAGCACCAACGGGCGGGAAGGGGGAGAGACCCAGTACTTC.

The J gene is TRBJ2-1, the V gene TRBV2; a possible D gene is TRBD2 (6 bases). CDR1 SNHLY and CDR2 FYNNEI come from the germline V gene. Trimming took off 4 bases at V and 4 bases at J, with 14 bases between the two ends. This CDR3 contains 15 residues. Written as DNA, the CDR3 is TGTGCCAGCAGTGGTAGCGGACTACATTACAATGAGCAGTTCTTC. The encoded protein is CASSGSGLHYNEQFF.

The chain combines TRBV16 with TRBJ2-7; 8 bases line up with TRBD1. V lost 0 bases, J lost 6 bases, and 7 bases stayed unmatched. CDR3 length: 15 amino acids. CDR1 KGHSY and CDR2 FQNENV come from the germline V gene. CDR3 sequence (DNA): TGTGCCAGCAGCCAATCGAGCAGGGGGCAGACCGAGCAGTACTTC. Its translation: CASSQSSRGQTEQYF.

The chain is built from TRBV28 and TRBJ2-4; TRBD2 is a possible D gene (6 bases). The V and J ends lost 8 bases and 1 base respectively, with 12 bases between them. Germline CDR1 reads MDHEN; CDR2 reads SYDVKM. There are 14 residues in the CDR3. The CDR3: CASEVAGAKNIQYF. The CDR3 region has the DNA TGTGCCAGCGAAGTGGCGGGGGCCAAAAACATTCAGTACTTC.

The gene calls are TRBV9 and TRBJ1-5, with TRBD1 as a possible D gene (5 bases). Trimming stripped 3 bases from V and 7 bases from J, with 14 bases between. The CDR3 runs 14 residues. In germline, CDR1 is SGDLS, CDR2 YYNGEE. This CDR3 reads CASSDGGPGQPQHF. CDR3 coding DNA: TGTGCCAGCAGCGATGGCGGTCCAGGGCAGCCCCAGCATTTT.

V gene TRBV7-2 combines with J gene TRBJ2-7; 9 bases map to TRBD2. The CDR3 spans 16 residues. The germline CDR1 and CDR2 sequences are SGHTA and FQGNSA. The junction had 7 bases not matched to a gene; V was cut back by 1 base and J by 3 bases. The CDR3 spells CASSLEVSSGNYEQYF. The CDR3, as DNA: TGTGCCAGCAGCTTAGAGGTCTCTAGCGGGAACTACGAGCAGTACTTC.

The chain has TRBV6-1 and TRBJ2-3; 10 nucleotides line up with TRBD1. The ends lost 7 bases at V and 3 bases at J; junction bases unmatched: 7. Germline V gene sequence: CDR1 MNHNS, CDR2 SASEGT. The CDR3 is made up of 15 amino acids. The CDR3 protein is CASTGDRGLTDTQYF. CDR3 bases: TGTGCCAGCACTGGGGACAGGGGTTTAACAGATACGCAGTATTTT.

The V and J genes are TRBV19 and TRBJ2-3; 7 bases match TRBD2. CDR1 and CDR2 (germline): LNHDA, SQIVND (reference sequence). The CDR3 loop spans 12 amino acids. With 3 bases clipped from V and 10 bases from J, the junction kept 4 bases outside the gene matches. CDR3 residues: CASSIGAGAQYF. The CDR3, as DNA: TGTGCCAGTAGTATCGGGGCGGGGGCGCAGTATTTT.

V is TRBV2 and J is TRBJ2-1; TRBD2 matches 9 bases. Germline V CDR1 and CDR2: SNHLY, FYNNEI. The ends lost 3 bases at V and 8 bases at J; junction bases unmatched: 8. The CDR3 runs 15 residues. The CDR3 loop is CASSDELAGNDEQFF. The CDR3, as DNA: TGTGCCAGCAGTGATGAGCTAGCGGGAAACGATGAGCAGTTCTTC.

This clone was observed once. CDR3 protein: CASSPWEGPGDTQYF. The DNA for the CDR3 is TGTGCCAGCAGCCCCTGGGAGGGCCCAGGAGATACGCAGTATTTT. The chain couples TRBV11-2 to TRBJ2-3; TRBD2 aligns across 7 bases. Unmatched junction bases numbered 10, after V lost 5 bases and J lost 5 bases. CDR1 is SGHAT and CDR2 is FQNNGV in the germline V gene. The CDR3 is 15 amino acids.

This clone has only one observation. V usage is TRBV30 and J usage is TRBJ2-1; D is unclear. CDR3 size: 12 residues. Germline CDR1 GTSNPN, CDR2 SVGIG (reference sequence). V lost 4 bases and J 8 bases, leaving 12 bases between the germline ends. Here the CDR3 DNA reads TGTGCCTGGACTGACGCTGGGGATGAGCAGTTCTTC. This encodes CAWTDAGDEQFF.

CDR3 bases: TGTGCCTGGAGCGTTGGAGCGGGCCACACAGATACGCAGTATTTT. Residues: CAWSVGAGHTDTQYF. The rearrangement joins TRBV30 to TRBJ2-3; D may be TRBD2 (6 bases). Germline V gives CDR1 GTSNPN, CDR2 SVGIG (reference sequence). The V end lost 3 bases, the J end lost 2 bases, and 15 bases lay between the germline ends. The CDR3 length is 15 residues.

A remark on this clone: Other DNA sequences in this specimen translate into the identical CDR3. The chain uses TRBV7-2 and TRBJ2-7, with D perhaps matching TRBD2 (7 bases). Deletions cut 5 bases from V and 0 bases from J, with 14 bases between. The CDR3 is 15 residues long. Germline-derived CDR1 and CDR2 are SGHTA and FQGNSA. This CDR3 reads CASSPSGGASYEQYF. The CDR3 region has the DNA TGTGCCAGCAGCCCCTCTGGGGGGGCCTCCTACGAGCAGTACTTC.

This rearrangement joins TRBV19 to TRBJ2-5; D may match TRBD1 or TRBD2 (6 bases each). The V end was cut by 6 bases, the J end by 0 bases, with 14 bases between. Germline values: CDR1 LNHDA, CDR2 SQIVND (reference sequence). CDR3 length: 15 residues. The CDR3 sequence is CASSLGGSYQETQYF. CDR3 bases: TGTGCCAGTAGCCTAGGGGGGTCATACCAAGAGACCCAGTACTTC.

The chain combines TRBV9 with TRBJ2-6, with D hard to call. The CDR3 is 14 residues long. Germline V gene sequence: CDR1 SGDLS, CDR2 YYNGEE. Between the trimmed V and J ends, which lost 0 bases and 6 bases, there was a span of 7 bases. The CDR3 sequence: CASSVGYLANVLTF. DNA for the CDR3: TGTGCCAGCAGCGTAGGGTACCTGGCCAACGTCCTGACTTTC.

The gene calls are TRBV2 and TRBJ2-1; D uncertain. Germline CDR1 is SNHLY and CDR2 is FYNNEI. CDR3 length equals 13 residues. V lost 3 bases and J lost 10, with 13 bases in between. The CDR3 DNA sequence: TGTGCCAGCAGTGAGGGGTACCCGCCGGAGCAGTTCTTC. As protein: CASSEGYPPEQFF.

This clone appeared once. The CDR3 sequence: CASSYRGVDDTDTQYF. The CDR3 DNA follows: TGTGCCAGCAGTTACAGGGGCGTAGACGACACAGATACGCAGTATTTT. The chain links TRBV6-5 to TRBJ2-3; D might be TRBD1 (5 bases). The V end was cut by 2 bases, the J end by 2 bases, with 14 bases between. Germline assignment: CDR1 MNHEY and CDR2 SVGAGI. CDR3 length equals 16 residues.

CDR3 amino acids: CASRVWTGGGTDTQYF. DNA for the CDR3: TGTGCCAGCAGGGTATGGACAGGGGGTGGCACAGATACGCAGTATTTT. The chain couples TRBV6-6 to TRBJ2-3, with 10 bases identical to TRBD1. CDR1 is MNHNY and CDR2 is SVGAGI in the germline V gene (reference sequence). There are 16 residues in the CDR3. V shed 6 bases, J shed 1 base, and the junction held 7 bases outside the gene matches.

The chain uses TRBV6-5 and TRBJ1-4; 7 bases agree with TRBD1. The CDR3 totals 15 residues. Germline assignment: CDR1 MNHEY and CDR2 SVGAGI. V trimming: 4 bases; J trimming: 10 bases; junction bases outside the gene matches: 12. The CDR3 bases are TGTGCCAGCAGTTCCCCGGGACAGTCGTTAGGAAAACTGTTTTTT. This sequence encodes CASSSPGQSLGKLFF.

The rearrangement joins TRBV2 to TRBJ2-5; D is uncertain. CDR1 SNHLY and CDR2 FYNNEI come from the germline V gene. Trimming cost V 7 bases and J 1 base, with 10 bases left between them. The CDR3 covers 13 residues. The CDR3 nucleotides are TGTGCCAGCAACCAGGACCCCCAAGAGACCCAGTACTTC. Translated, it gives CASNQDPQETQYF.

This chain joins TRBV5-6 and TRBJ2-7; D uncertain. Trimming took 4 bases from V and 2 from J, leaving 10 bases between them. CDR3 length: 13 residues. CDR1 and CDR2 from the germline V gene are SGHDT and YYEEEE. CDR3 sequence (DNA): TGTGCCAGCAGCCCGGACGGCACCTACGAGCAGTACTTC. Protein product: CASSPDGTYEQYF. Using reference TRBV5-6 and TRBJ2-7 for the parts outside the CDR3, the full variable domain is DAGVTQSPTHLIKTRGQQVTLRCSPKSGHDTVSWYQQALGQGPQFIFQYYEEEERQRGNFPDRFSGHQFPNYSSELNVNALLLGDSALYLCASSPDGTYEQYFGPGTRLTVT.

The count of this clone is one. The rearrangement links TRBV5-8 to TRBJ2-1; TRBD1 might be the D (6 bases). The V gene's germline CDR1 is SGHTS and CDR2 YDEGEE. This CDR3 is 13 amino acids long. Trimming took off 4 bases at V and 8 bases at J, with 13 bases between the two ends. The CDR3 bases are TGTGCCAGCAGCCAGGACAGCCGCGATGAGCAGTTCTTC. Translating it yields CASSQDSRDEQFF.

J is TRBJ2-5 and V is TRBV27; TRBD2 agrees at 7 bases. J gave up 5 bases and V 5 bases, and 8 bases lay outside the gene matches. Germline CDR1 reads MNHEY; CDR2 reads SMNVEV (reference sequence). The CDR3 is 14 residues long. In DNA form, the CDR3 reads TGTGCCAGCAGTGGGAGCGGGACGTGGGAGACCCAGTACTTC. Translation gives CASSGSGTWETQYF.

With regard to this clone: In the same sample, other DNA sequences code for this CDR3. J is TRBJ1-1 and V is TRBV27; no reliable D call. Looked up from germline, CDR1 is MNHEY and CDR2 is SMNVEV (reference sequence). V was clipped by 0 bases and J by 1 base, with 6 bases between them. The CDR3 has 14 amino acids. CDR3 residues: CASSLSAENTEAFF. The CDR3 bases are TGTGCCAGCAGTTTATCGGCGGAGAACACTGAAGCTTTCTTT.

CDR3 DNA: TGCGCCAGCAGTGAGCACTCCACCTACGAGCAGTACTTC. Its translation is CASSEHSTYEQYF. The chain has TRBV10-2 and TRBJ2-7; no clear D gene. V lost 2 bases, J lost 2 bases, and 7 bases lay in between. Germline V gives CDR1 WSHSY, CDR2 SAAADI. The CDR3 has 13 amino acids.